This TCR beta chain was observed in a study of blood T cell repertoires in COVID-19. Study summary: The cDNA or gDNA used as material had been derived from T cells, B-cell-depleted T cells, or PBMCs.

The CDR3 runs 14 residues. V lost 6 bases to trimming and J lost 6 bases, with 17 bases between them. CDR1 and CDR2 from the germline V gene are MNHNY and SVGAGI (reference sequence). Original handling: Reference gene primers were amplified, and this amplification served to estimate nucleated cell counts. The protocol was immunoSEQ multiplex PCR, while the TCRdb copy is restricted to in-frame clones and leaves out a portion. That table furnishes V, J and clone size, whereas the DNA furnished D and trimming. Among some 160,000 clones, 80% were seen once, and the ten largest hold around 7%. Sequencing was carried out using peripheral blood. The source of this sequence is a man aged 65 to 85 with active or convalescent COVID-19. The V and J genes are TRBV6-6 and TRBJ1-2; no clear D gene. The CDR3 nucleotides are TGTGCCAGCAGCACGCGAGGAGGGCCTCATGGCTACACCTTC. This sequence encodes CASSTRGGPHGYTF.